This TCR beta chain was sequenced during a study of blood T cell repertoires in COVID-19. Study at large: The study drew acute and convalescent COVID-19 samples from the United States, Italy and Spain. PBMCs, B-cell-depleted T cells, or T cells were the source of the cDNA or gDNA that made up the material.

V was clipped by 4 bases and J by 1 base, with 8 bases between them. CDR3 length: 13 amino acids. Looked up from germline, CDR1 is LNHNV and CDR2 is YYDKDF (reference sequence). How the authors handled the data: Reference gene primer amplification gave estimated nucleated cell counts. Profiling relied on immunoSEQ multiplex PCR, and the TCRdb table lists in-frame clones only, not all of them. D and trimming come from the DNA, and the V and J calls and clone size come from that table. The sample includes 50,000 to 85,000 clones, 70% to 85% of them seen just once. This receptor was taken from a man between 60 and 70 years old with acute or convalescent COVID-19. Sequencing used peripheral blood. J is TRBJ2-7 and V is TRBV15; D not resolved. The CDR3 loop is CATSNRVSYEQYF. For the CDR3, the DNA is TGTGCCACCAGCAACCGGGTTTCCTACGAGCAGTACTTC.